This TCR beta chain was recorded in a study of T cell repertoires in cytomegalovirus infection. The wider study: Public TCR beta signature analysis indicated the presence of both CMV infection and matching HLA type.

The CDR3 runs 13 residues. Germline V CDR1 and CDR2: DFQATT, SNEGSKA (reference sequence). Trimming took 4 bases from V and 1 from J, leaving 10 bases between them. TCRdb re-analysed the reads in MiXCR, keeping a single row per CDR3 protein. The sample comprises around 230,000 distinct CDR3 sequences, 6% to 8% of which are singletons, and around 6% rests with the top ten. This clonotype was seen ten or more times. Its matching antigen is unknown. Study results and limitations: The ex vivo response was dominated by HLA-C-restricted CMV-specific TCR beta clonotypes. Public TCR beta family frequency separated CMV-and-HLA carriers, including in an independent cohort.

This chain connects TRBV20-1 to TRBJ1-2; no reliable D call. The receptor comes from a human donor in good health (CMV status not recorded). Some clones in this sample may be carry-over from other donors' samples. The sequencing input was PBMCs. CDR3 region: CSATPGINYGYTF. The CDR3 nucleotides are TGCAGTGCTACCCCCGGGATTAACTATGGCTACACCTTC.